This TCR beta chain was sequenced for a study of blood T cell repertoires in COVID-19. The CDR3 contains 15 residues. V shed 9 bases and J 2 bases; nucleotides not matched to a gene: 10. Looked up from germline, CDR1 is LNHDA and CDR2 is SQIVND (reference sequence). Original methodology: Counts of nucleated cells, estimated from reference gene primer amplification, were obtained. The data were produced by immunoSEQ multiplex PCR, yet TCRdb's version contains in-frame clones alone and is incomplete. Clone size and the V and J calls come from that table; the DNA yielded D and trimming. This repertoire shows 250,000 to 300,000 clones, less than 90% found once; its top ten account for 3.5% to 5.5%.

The sample comprised peripheral blood. The receptor was isolated from a man between 60 and 75 years old who had recovered from COVID-19. The V and J genes are TRBV19 and TRBJ2-5, with 9 bases that match TRBD1. CDR3 sequence (DNA): TGTGCCAGCCGAGGGACAGGGTTAGGGCAAGAGACCCAGTACTTC. It codes for CASRGTGLGQETQYF.